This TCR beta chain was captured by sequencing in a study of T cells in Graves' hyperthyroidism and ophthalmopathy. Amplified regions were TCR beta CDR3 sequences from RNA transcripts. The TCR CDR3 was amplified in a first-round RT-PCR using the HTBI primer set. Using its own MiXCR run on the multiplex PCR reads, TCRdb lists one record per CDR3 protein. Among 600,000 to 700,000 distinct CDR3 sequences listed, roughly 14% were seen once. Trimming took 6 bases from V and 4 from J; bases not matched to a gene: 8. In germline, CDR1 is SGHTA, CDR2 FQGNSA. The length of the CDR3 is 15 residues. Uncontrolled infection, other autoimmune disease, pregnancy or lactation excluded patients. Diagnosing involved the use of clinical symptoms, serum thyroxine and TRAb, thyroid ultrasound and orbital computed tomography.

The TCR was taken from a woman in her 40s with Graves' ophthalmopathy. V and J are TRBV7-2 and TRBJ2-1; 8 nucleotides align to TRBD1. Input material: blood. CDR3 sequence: CASSAPGTGYNEQFF. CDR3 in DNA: TGTGCCAGCAGTGCCCCCGGGACAGGATACAATGAGCAGTTCTTC.